These 28 T cell receptor beta chains originate from one sample sequenced in a study of T cells in Graves' hyperthyroidism and ophthalmopathy. TCR beta CDR3 region amplification was performed from RNA transcripts. First-round RT-PCR with HTBI primers amplified the TCR CDR3 region. A single record per CDR3 protein comes from TCRdb applying MiXCR to the multiplex PCR reads. The sample includes 500,000 to 650,000 distinct CDR3 sequences, more than 12% of them seen just once. The specimen sequenced was blood. These receptors came from a woman aged 45-65 years with Graves' ophthalmopathy.

The chain has TRBV2 and TRBJ2-1; 11 bases are a match to TRBD2. The CDR3 sequence is 17 residues long. Germline CDR1 reads SNHLY; CDR2 reads FYNNEI. V gave up 5 bases and J gave up 3 bases; unmatched junction bases: 9. CDR3 coding DNA: TGTGCCAGCAGTATTAGCGGGAGGGGGTCTGACTACAATGAGCAGTTCTTC. The encoded protein is CASSISGRGSDYNEQFF.

In its sample, this clonotype was seen many times. The gene calls are TRBV6-1 and TRBJ2-7; the D gene is possibly TRBD2 (6 bases). The germline V gene has CDR1 MNHNS and CDR2 SASEGT. This CDR3 has 14 amino acids. The ends were cut back, 4 bases at V and 0 bases at J, with 10 bases in the middle. The CDR3 DNA follows: TGTGCCAGCAGTGCTTCTAGCGACTCCTACGAGCAGTACTTC. Translation gives CASSASSDSYEQYF.

The chain uses TRBV20-1 and TRBJ2-1; 11 bases are a match to TRBD2. The CDR3 spans 15 residues. V was pared by 5 bases and J by 6 bases, with 9 bases of the junction left unmatched. Germline assignment: CDR1 DFQATT and CDR2 SNEGSKA (reference sequence). The CDR3 region has the DNA TGCAGTGCTCCGGTTAGCGGGAGGGGGACCAATGAGCAGTTCTTC. This sequence encodes CSAPVSGRGTNEQFF.

This clonotype has ten or more counts. V gene TRBV28 combines with J gene TRBJ2-1, with D perhaps TRBD1 (7 bases). This CDR3 has 15 amino acids. Germline values: CDR1 MDHEN, CDR2 SYDVKM. Deletions cut 0 bases from V and 6 bases from J, with 12 bases between. CDR3 bases: TGTGCCAGCAGTTTATGGACCAGGGGGGTCAATGAGCAGTTCTTC. Protein product: CASSLWTRGVNEQFF.

This clonotype has at least ten counts. The chain links TRBV7-8 to TRBJ2-7, with D possibly being TRBD2 (6 bases). The germline V and J ends were trimmed by 6 bases and 4 bases, with 34 bases remaining between them. Germline V gives CDR1 SGHVS, CDR2 FQNEAQ. The CDR3 has 20 residues. The CDR3 sequence: CASRAEVGLPEVPFGYEQYF. The CDR3 DNA is TGTGCCAGCAGGGCAGAGGTGGGACTCCCTGAAGTACCTTTTGGGTACGAGCAGTACTTC.

This clonotype has only a few counts. The rearrangement uses TRBV6-2 or TRBV6-3 and TRBJ2-3; 9 bases fit TRBD1. This CDR3 is 15 amino acids long. J was trimmed by 6 bases and V by 4 bases; bases with no gene match: 8. CDR1 is MNHEY, CDR2 SVGEGT, per germline. The CDR3 DNA follows: TGTGCCAGCAGTTCTGGACAGGGGATGGCGGATACGCAGTATTTT. This translates into CASSSGQGMADTQYF.

In its sample, this clonotype was seen many times. CDR3 residues: CASSLGLAGGVNEQFF. In DNA, the CDR3 is TGTGCCAGCAGCTTGGGTCTAGCGGGAGGCGTCAATGAGCAGTTCTTC. The chain joins TRBV7-8 to TRBJ2-1, with TRBD2 matching 11 bases. Germline CDR1 SGHVS, CDR2 FQNEAQ. Trimming removed 3 bases from V and 6 bases from J; junction bases left unmatched: 7. The CDR3 loop spans 16 amino acids.

The table lists this clonotype with many counts. V and J are TRBV11-2 and TRBJ2-7; tentative D call: TRBD1 (6 bases). The ends were cut back, 5 bases at V and 4 bases at J, with 27 bases in the middle. The CDR3 runs 18 residues. Looked up from germline, CDR1 is SGHAT and CDR2 is FQNNGV. The CDR3 nucleotides read TGTGCCAGCAGCGCGCTCCGAGGGGGAAGACTGAGTGTATACGAGCAGTACTTC. Protein product: CASSALRGGRLSVYEQYF.

This clonotype was detected only a few times. The V call is TRBV6-1, the J call TRBJ1-1, with TRBD1 matching 7 bases. V lost 5 bases and J lost 7; bases outside the gene matches: 4. The germline gives CDR1 MNHNS, CDR2 SASEGT. CDR3 length: 12 amino acids. CDR3 sequence reads: CASSPGTVEAFF. As DNA, the CDR3 is TGTGCCAGCAGTCCCGGGACAGTTGAAGCTTTCTTT.

About this clonotype itself: A junction end diverges from the germline sequence, so it may reflect a read error. V gene TRBV27 combines with J gene TRBJ2-3, with a weak D call TRBD1 (5 bases). Germline V gene data show CDR1 as MNHEY and CDR2 as SMNVEV (reference sequence). This CDR3 region has 15 residues. The CDR3 DNA sequence: TGTGCCAGCAGCCGAGACATCACCACCACAGGTACGCAGTATTTT. Amino acid sequence: CASSRDITTTGTQYF.

The chain couples TRBV27 to TRBJ1-4; the match to TRBD1 covers 7 bases. Germline values: CDR1 MNHEY, CDR2 SMNVEV (reference sequence). Trimming at V came to 7 bases and at J to 3 bases, leaving 8 bases not matched to a gene. There are 15 residues in the CDR3. Here the CDR3 reads CASKDHRGPNEKLFF. The CDR3 bases are TGTGCCAGCAAGGATCACAGGGGCCCTAATGAAAAACTGTTTTTT.

The DNA for the CDR3 is TGTGCCAGCAGTCCCGACAGGGGAAAAAATCAGCCCCAGCATTTT. Protein: CASSPDRGKNQPQHF. The chain is built from TRBV5-4 and TRBJ1-5; 8 nucleotides align to TRBD1. V was pared by 5 bases and J by 4 bases, with 8 bases of the junction left unmatched. This CDR3 contains 15 residues. Germline V gene data show CDR1 as SGHNT and CDR2 as YYREEE (reference sequence).

Details on this clonotype: This may be a read error, as it is one base from a much larger clone. The CDR3 is CASSPDRETQYF. CDR3 sequence (DNA): TGTGCCAGCTCACCAGATAGGGAGACCCAGTACTTC. The gene calls are TRBV18 and TRBJ2-5; D is unresolved. In germline, CDR1 is KGHSH, CDR2 LQKENI. The V gene lost 2 bases and the J gene lost 5 bases, with 6 bases spanning the gap. The CDR3 consists of 12 residues.

Many counts were recorded for this clonotype. The gene calls are TRBV7-9 and TRBJ1-5; 8 bases fit TRBD1. J gave up 7 bases and V 0 bases, and 14 bases lay outside the gene matches. Germline V CDR1 and CDR2: SEHNR, FQNEAQ (reference sequence). The CDR3 is 18 residues long. CDR3 sequence (DNA): TGTGCCAGCAGCTTAGCGTGGGGGGCAGGGGGCTTGGAGCAGCCCCAGCATTTT. Translation: CASSLAWGAGGLEQPQHF.

This clonotype was counted between two and nine times. V usage is TRBV20-1 and J usage is TRBJ2-7, with unresolved D. The V and J ends lost 4 bases and 2 bases respectively, with 12 bases between them. Germline values: CDR1 DFQATT, CDR2 SNEGSKA (reference sequence). The CDR3 totals 13 residues. The CDR3 region is CSATETLTYEQYF. The CDR3 DNA is TGCAGTGCTACTGAAACCCTTACCTACGAGCAGTACTTC.

This clonotype has a count of ten or more. The rearrangement links TRBV30 to TRBJ1-3; no definite D call. There are 12 residues in the CDR3. Trimming removed 5 bases from V and 0 bases from J, with 5 bases in between. Per the germline V gene, CDR1 is GTSNPN and CDR2 is SVGIG (reference sequence). CDR3 nucleotide sequence: TGTGCCTGGGGGATCTCTGGAAACACCATATATTTT. Its translation: CAWGISGNTIYF.

The chain employs TRBV20-1 and TRBJ1-5; 9 positions agree with TRBD1. This CDR3 is 13 amino acids long. V lost 6 bases, J lost 10 bases, and 10 bases stayed unmatched. Germline CDR1 reads DFQATT; CDR2 reads SNEGSKA (reference sequence). The DNA for the CDR3 is TGCAGTGCCCGACGGACAGGGGATGAACCCCAGCATTTT. Translated, it gives CSARRTGDEPQHF.

This clonotype was observed at least ten times. The chain couples TRBV7-8 to TRBJ2-1; tentatively, D is TRBD1 (5 bases). Trimming removed 0 bases from V and 15 bases from J, with 15 bases in between. CDR3 length: 13 residues. Germline CDR1 is SGHVS and CDR2 is FQNEAQ. The CDR3 loop is CASSLAPLTEAFF. The CDR3 coding sequence is TGTGCCAGCAGCTTAGCCCCCCTGACAGAGGCGTTCTTC.

This clonotype was recorded many times. The chain is built from TRBV20-1 and TRBJ2-7; TRBD1 is a possible D gene (6 bases). This CDR3 comprises 17 residues. The V end was cut by 4 bases, the J end by 1 base, with 23 bases between. Germline CDR1 and CDR2: DFQATT and SNEGSKA (reference sequence). The CDR3 DNA reads as TGCAGTGCTAACTCTCATTCCAGGGACAAAATTTCCTACGAGCAGTACTTC. Translation gives CSANSHSRDKISYEQYF.

This clonotype was recorded many times. The chain joins TRBV20-1 to TRBJ2-2, with a weak D call TRBD2 (5 bases). This CDR3 region has 13 residues. Germline CDR1 reads DFQATT; CDR2 reads SNEGSKA (reference sequence). V lost 3 bases and J lost 1, with 6 bases in between. The chain's CDR3 is CSASGGNTGELFF. CDR3 sequence (DNA): TGCAGTGCTAGCGGAGGGAACACCGGGGAGCTGTTTTTT.

This clonotype was recorded a few times. V usage is TRBV7-2 and J usage is TRBJ2-7; the match to TRBD2 covers 12 bases. Germline V gives CDR1 SGHTA, CDR2 FQGNSA. J lost 4 bases, V lost 4 bases, and 17 bases had no gene match. The CDR3 contains 19 residues. CDR3 region: CASSSNYRTSGMRGYEQYF. In DNA, the CDR3 is TGTGCCAGCAGCTCAAATTACAGGACTAGCGGGATGCGAGGTTACGAGCAGTACTTC.

This clonotype was recorded at least ten times. V gene TRBV7-2 combines with J gene TRBJ2-1; no clear D gene. Germline-derived CDR1 and CDR2 are SGHTA and FQGNSA. V gave up 2 bases and J gave up 5 bases, with 10 bases separating them. There are 14 residues in the CDR3. The CDR3 loop is CASSLRNANNEQFF. The CDR3 DNA reads TGTGCCAGCAGCTTAAGGAATGCAAACAATGAGCAGTTCTTC.

The gene calls are TRBV20-1 and TRBJ2-1; D uncertain. The CDR3 spans 13 residues. Germline lookup yields CDR1 DFQATT and CDR2 SNEGSKA (reference sequence). Trimming stripped 1 base from V and 3 bases from J, with 7 bases between. CDR3 nucleotide sequence: TGCAGTGCTAGAGGGTGGGACTACAATGAGCAGTTCTTC. Translation: CSARGWDYNEQFF.

The chain recombines TRBV27 with TRBJ2-2, with 12 bases matching TRBD2. This CDR3 region has 19 residues. CDR1 and CDR2 (germline): MNHEY, SMNVEV (reference sequence). V was pared by 2 bases and J by 1 base, with 8 bases of the junction left unmatched. The CDR3 region has the DNA TGTGCCAGCAGTTTACTGTCCGGGACTAGCGGGCGGAACACCGGGGAGCTGTTTTTT. This sequence encodes CASSLLSGTSGRNTGELFF.

This clonotype was detected many times. V usage is TRBV7-9 and J usage is TRBJ2-3; a weak D match, TRBD1 (6 bases). The CDR3 runs 15 residues. In germline, CDR1 is SEHNR, CDR2 FQNEAQ (reference sequence). Trimming stripped 5 bases from V and 0 bases from J, with 12 bases between. CDR3 DNA: TGTGCCAGCAGCCTGACAGGATCTAGCACAGATACGCAGTATTTT. It encodes CASSLTGSSTDTQYF.

This clonotype was seen a few times. The chain couples TRBV6-1 to TRBJ2-3, with no clear D. CDR1 and CDR2 (germline): MNHNS, SASEGT. CDR3 size: 12 residues. The V and J ends lost 7 bases and 0 bases respectively, with 5 bases between them. CDR3 amino acids: CASKFSTDTQYF. The CDR3 bases are TGTGCCAGCAAATTTAGCACAGATACGCAGTATTTT.

The table lists this clonotype with many counts. The chain uses TRBV15 and TRBJ2-1, with TRBD2 matching over 8 bases. Germline lookup yields CDR1 LNHNV and CDR2 YYDKDF (reference sequence). Unmatched junction bases numbered 6, after V lost 1 base and J lost 4 bases. The CDR3 has 16 amino acids. The CDR3 region is CATSRVREGEYNEQFF. In DNA, the CDR3 is TGTGCCACCAGCAGAGTTCGGGAGGGCGAGTACAATGAGCAGTTCTTC.

This clonotype was recorded at least ten times. V and J are TRBV20-1 and TRBJ2-1, with 8 bases that match TRBD2. The CDR3 has 14 amino acids. In germline, CDR1 is DFQATT, CDR2 SNEGSKA (reference sequence). V dropped 0 bases and J dropped 7; count of bases not matched to a gene: 5. CDR3 in DNA: TGCAGTGCTAGAGAACTAGCGGAGGGGAATGAGCAGTTCTTC. Translating gives CSARELAEGNEQFF.